One and the same sample provided the 30 T cell receptor beta chains below, sequenced in a study of OX40 agonist ivuxolimab in advanced cancers. The repertoire was sequenced with immunoSEQ multiplex PCR; TCRdb's copy has only in-frame clones and lacks some. This sample has about 25,000 clones, with around 86% found just once. The specimen comprised CD4+ or CD8+ T cells sorted from blood, sampled in a trial of the OX40 agonist ivuxolimab. These receptors were obtained from an adult with an advanced solid tumor such as melanoma, head and neck, liver or kidney cancer.

The chain has TRBV4-1 and TRBJ2-3; D unclear. This CDR3 spans 17 amino acids. Germline V gene sequence: CDR1 MGHRA, CDR2 YSYEKL. Deletions cut 0 bases from V and 2 bases from J, with 15 bases between. DNA for the CDR3: TGCGCCAGCAGCCAAGATCTCCCTCGGCCCCCCACAGATACGCAGTATTTT. This gives the protein CASSQDLPRPPTDTQYF.

The sample holds a few counts of this clone. The chain couples TRBV9 to TRBJ1-2; D is ambiguous. CDR1 SGDLS and CDR2 YYNGEE come from the germline V gene. CDR3 length: 12 residues. V lost 2 bases to trimming and J lost 4 bases, with 6 bases between them. The CDR3 here is CASSVDFYGYTF. CDR3 nucleotides: TGTGCCAGCAGCGTCGATTTCTATGGCTACACCTTC.

A word on this clone: The germline gene is not matched at one end of the junction; a read error may be the cause. The rearrangement joins TRBV5-1 to TRBJ2-7; unclear D gene. The CDR3 is made up of 14 amino acids. CDR1 is SGHRS, CDR2 YFSETQ, per germline. CDR3 loop: CAGSFGYPTKGQYF. In DNA, the CDR3 is TGCGCCGGCAGCTTTGGGTATCCTACGAAGGGGCAGTACTTC.

The chain joins TRBV7-9 to TRBJ1-3, with 8 bases aligning to TRBD1. CDR1 SEHNR and CDR2 FQNEAQ come from the germline V gene (reference sequence). V shed 5 bases and J 4 bases; nucleotides not matched to a gene: 7. The CDR3 has 15 residues. CDR3 DNA: TGTGCCAGCAGCACTGACAGGGGAAGAGGAAACACCATATATTTT. Residues: CASSTDRGRGNTIYF.

J is TRBJ2-5 and V is TRBV2, with D possibly being TRBD1 (6 bases). The CDR3 extends over 13 amino acids. Germline assignment: CDR1 SNHLY and CDR2 FYNNEI. V lost 7 bases to trimming and J lost 4 bases, with 13 bases between them. The CDR3 DNA reads as TGTGCCAGCACCAAACAGGGAGCAGAGACCCAGTACTTC. It is translated as CASTKQGAETQYF.

V gene TRBV7-6 combines with J gene TRBJ1-2, with 11 nucleotides matching TRBD1. Germline V CDR1 and CDR2: SGHVS, FNYEAQ. After removal of 5 bases from V and 6 bases from J, the junction contained 5 bases not matched to a gene. CDR3 length equals 14 residues. The CDR3 here is CASSLSGQGDGYTF. The CDR3 DNA follows: TGTGCCAGCAGCCTCTCGGGACAGGGGGATGGCTACACCTTC.

The CDR3 DNA reads as TGTGCCAGTAGTATAGGGGGGGCAGGATACACTGAAGCTTTCTTT. This encodes CASSIGGAGYTEAFF. The chain joins TRBV19 to TRBJ1-1; TRBD1 might be the D (6 bases). Germline V CDR1 and CDR2: LNHDA, SQIVND (reference sequence). The CDR3 loop spans 15 amino acids. Trimming removed 1 base from V and 3 bases from J, with 12 bases in between.

This clone turned up a few times. The V and J genes are TRBV6-6 and TRBJ2-1; a possible D gene is TRBD1 (6 bases). Between the trimmed V and J ends, which lost 6 bases and 7 bases, there was a span of 13 bases. In germline, CDR1 is MNHNY, CDR2 SVGAGI (reference sequence). This CDR3 is 13 amino acids long. Here the CDR3 DNA reads TGTGCCAGCAGCAACAGGGCGCCGAATGAGCAGTTCTTC. Amino acids: CASSNRAPNEQFF.

The sample holds one count of this clone. This chain connects TRBV15 to TRBJ2-7; a weak D match, TRBD1 (5 bases). The CDR3 is made up of 15 amino acids. V was trimmed by 3 bases and J by 5 bases, leaving 17 bases between them. Germline lookup yields CDR1 LNHNV and CDR2 YYDKDF (reference sequence). The DNA for the CDR3 is TGTGCCACCAGCAGCCCCCGACAGCCCCGGGACGAGCAGTACTTC. Translated, it gives CATSSPRQPRDEQYF. Drawing the rest from reference TRBV15 and TRBJ2-7, the complete variable domain is DAMVIQNPRYQVTQFGKPVTLSCSQTLNHNVMYWYQQKSSQAPKLLFHYYDKDFNNEADTPDNFQSRRPNTSFCFLDIRSPGLGDTAMYLCATSSPRQPRDEQYFGPGTRLTVT.

The chain has TRBV4-1 and TRBJ2-3; D is undetermined. This CDR3 contains 13 residues. Germline lookup yields CDR1 MGHRA and CDR2 YSYEKL. The ends were cut back, 2 bases at V and 6 bases at J, with 9 bases in the middle. For the CDR3, the DNA is TGCGCCAGCAGCCAAAGCCCTAGGGATACGCAGTATTTT. Its protein is CASSQSPRDTQYF.

The chain uses TRBV6-5 and TRBJ2-7; a weak D match, TRBD1 (5 bases). The ends were cut back, 4 bases at V and 3 bases at J, with 10 bases in the middle. Germline V CDR1 and CDR2: MNHEY, SVGAGI. This CDR3 comprises 13 residues. The CDR3 is CASSFSGNYEQYF. The CDR3 nucleotides are TGTGCCAGCAGTTTCTCAGGGAACTACGAGCAGTACTTC.

The chain employs TRBV6-4 and TRBJ2-2, with D maybe TRBD1 (5 bases). Trimming cost V 0 bases and J 3 bases, with 8 bases left between them. The CDR3 has 15 amino acids. Germline CDR1 reads MRHNA; CDR2 reads SNTAGT. For the CDR3, the DNA is TGTGCCAGCAGTGACTCAGGGGCGGACACCGGGGAGCTGTTTTTT. Translation gives CASSDSGADTGELFF.

V is TRBV19 and J is TRBJ1-4, with D uncertain. The germline CDR1 and CDR2 sequences are LNHDA and SQIVND (reference sequence). V was trimmed by 6 bases and J by 8 bases, leaving 16 bases between them. The CDR3 runs 14 residues. The DNA of the CDR3 is TGTGCCAGTAGCGTTGTAAGAGACGGGGAAAAACTGTTTTTT. Its protein product is CASSVVRDGEKLFF.

This chain connects TRBV7-9 to TRBJ2-7; 7 nucleotides align to TRBD2. The V segment lost 3 bases and the J segment 2 bases; nucleotides outside the gene matches: 4. The germline CDR1 and CDR2 sequences are SEHNR and FQNEAQ (reference sequence). This CDR3 comprises 14 residues. As DNA, the CDR3 is TGTGCCAGCAGCTTGGCGGGAGTAGCCTACGAGCAGTACTTC. Amino acid sequence: CASSLAGVAYEQYF.

CDR3 sequence reads: CASSQGHTPYEQYF. CDR3 nucleotides: TGTGCCAGCAGTCAAGGACATACCCCCTACGAGCAGTACTTC. The genes are TRBV27 and TRBJ2-7; a possible D gene is TRBD1 (5 bases). The CDR3 runs 14 residues. Trimming took 5 bases from V and 2 from J, leaving 13 bases between them. CDR1 is MNHEY, CDR2 SMNVEV, per germline (reference sequence).

V is TRBV5-5 and J is TRBJ2-7; D gene uncertain. The V gene's germline CDR1 is SGHKS and CDR2 YYEKEE (reference sequence). V dropped 4 bases and J dropped 3 bases, with 5 bases sitting between them. The CDR3 extends over 11 amino acids. CDR3: CASSPDYEQYF. The CDR3 coding sequence is TGTGCCAGCAGCCCCGACTACGAGCAGTACTTC.

The rearrangement links TRBV7-8 to TRBJ2-3; no definite D call. Germline V gives CDR1 SGHVS, CDR2 FQNEAQ. V was shortened by 1 base and J by 6 bases, with 11 bases between the two germline ends. The CDR3 has 14 residues. The CDR3 sequence is CASSLESGSDTQYF. CDR3 sequence (DNA): TGTGCCAGCAGCTTAGAATCCGGGTCCGATACGCAGTATTTT.

This clone is labeled medium-sized (0.01 to 0.1%). This chain uses TRBV6-5 with TRBJ1-6; 9 nucleotides match TRBD1. The germline CDR1 and CDR2 sequences are MNHEY and SVGAGI. Unmatched junction bases numbered 6, after V lost 5 bases and J lost 13 bases. The CDR3 runs to 13 residues. CDR3 DNA: TGTGCCAGCAGTGTATGGGACAGGGTGCCCCTCCACTTT. Residues: CASSVWDRVPLHF.

The sample holds a few counts of this clone. This sequence joins TRBV7-2 and TRBJ2-7; TRBD2 agrees at 11 bases. Germline V CDR1 and CDR2: SGHTA, FQGNSA. The J segment lost 6 bases and the V segment lost 3 bases, leaving 4 bases of the junction unmatched. This CDR3 has 14 amino acids. CDR3 amino acids: CASSFLAGGGEQYF. DNA of the CDR3: TGTGCCAGCAGCTTCCTAGCGGGAGGTGGCGAGCAGTACTTC.

This chain uses TRBV27 with TRBJ1-5, with D unclear. The CDR3 extends over 16 amino acids. Germline CDR1 and CDR2: MNHEY and SMNVEV (reference sequence). V dropped 0 bases and J dropped 2 bases, with 11 bases sitting between them. The CDR3 sequence: CASSLSRFQGNQPQHF. The CDR3 bases are TGTGCCAGCAGTTTATCTCGATTTCAGGGCAATCAGCCCCAGCATTTT.

The chain employs TRBV28 and TRBJ1-3, with D perhaps TRBD1 (5 bases). Trimming pared 5 bases from V and 3 bases from J, leaving 11 bases between. The germline V gene encodes CDR1 MDHEN and CDR2 SYDVKM. This CDR3 spans 14 amino acids. CDR3 bases: TGTGCCAGCAGTCCCGACAGCTTTGGAAACACCATATATTTT. Residues: CASSPDSFGNTIYF.

The rearrangement links TRBV12-5 to TRBJ2-1; TRBD2 matches 12 bases. In germline, CDR1 is LGHNT, CDR2 FRNRAP. V lost 0 bases and J lost 2; bases outside the gene matches: 5. The CDR3 extends over 18 amino acids. The CDR3 protein is CASGLVLRLAGAYNEQFF. CDR3 coding DNA: TGTGCTAGTGGTTTGGTACTCCGACTAGCGGGGGCCTACAATGAGCAGTTCTTC.

The rearrangement links TRBV15 to TRBJ2-7; D might be TRBD1 (6 bases). The CDR3 loop spans 14 amino acids. V shed 0 bases and J shed 2 bases, with 8 bases lying between them. Germline loops: CDR1 LNHNV, CDR2 YYDKDF (reference sequence). CDR3 sequence reads: CATSRDRQAYEQYF. Here the CDR3 DNA reads TGTGCCACCAGCAGAGATCGACAGGCCTACGAGCAGTACTTC.

The CDR3 DNA follows: TGTGCCAGCCGAGGAGGGGTCGAGCAGTACTTC. It translates to CASRGGVEQYF. This chain uses TRBV6-1 with TRBJ2-7; D possibly corresponds to TRBD2 (6 bases). The germline gives CDR1 MNHNS, CDR2 SASEGT. The CDR3 extends over 11 amino acids. The V end lost 8 bases, the J end lost 6 bases, and 11 bases lay between the germline ends.

The chain is built from TRBV7-2 and TRBJ2-5, with D maybe TRBD2 (6 bases). V was clipped by 5 bases and J by 2 bases, with 15 bases between them. In germline, CDR1 is SGHTA, CDR2 FQGNSA. CDR3 length: 15 residues. The CDR3 region is CASSPLGGTQETQYF. The CDR3 DNA follows: TGTGCCAGCAGCCCATTGGGGGGAACTCAAGAGACCCAGTACTTC.

V usage is TRBV27 and J usage is TRBJ2-3; maybe TRBD1 (6 bases). The CDR3 spans 16 residues. The V gene lost 2 bases and the J gene lost 2 bases, with 14 bases spanning the gap. Germline lookup yields CDR1 MNHEY and CDR2 SMNVEV (reference sequence). The CDR3 DNA sequence: TGTGCCAGCAGTTTAAGAGGGGGTGGACTCACAGATACGCAGTATTTT. Amino acids: CASSLRGGGLTDTQYF.

The gene calls are TRBV7-9 and TRBJ2-5, with TRBD1 as a possible D gene (6 bases). Trimming took 5 bases from V and 0 from J, leaving 10 bases between them. CDR3 length equals 14 residues. Germline CDR1 and CDR2: SEHNR and FQNEAQ (reference sequence). The CDR3 protein is CASSQDRHQETQYF. CDR3 in DNA: TGTGCCAGCAGCCAGGACAGACACCAAGAGACCCAGTACTTC.

The chain has TRBV19 and TRBJ2-2, with 9 bases matching TRBD1. Germline assignment: CDR1 LNHDA and CDR2 SQIVND (reference sequence). CDR3 length: 15 amino acids. After removal of 1 base from V and 4 bases from J, the junction contained 1 base not matched to a gene. CDR3 loop: CASSIGGQGTGELFF. In DNA, the CDR3 is TGTGCCAGTAGTATAGGGGGACAGGGCACCGGGGAGCTGTTTTTT.

This clone was seen a single time. The V gene is TRBV28, the J gene TRBJ2-3; no firm D call. The CDR3 extends over 15 amino acids. V gave up 6 bases and J gave up 0 bases, with 13 bases separating them. From germline, CDR1 is MDHEN and CDR2 SYDVKM. Here the CDR3 reads CASSLSIPSTDTQYF. CDR3 nucleotide sequence: TGTGCCAGCAGCCTCTCCATCCCTAGCACAGATACGCAGTATTTT.

The chain joins TRBV21-1 to TRBJ2-1; TRBD2, the table's D call, was not compared with the DNA. TRBV21-1 represents a pseudogene. The CDR3 runs 18 residues. In DNA form, the CDR3 reads TGTGCCAGCAGCAAAGAGTGGGCGCAGGCGGGGGGGCCTAGGGAGCAGTTCTTC. Protein product: CASSKEWAQAGGPREQFF.